Given below is one T cell receptor (beta chain) in context. This sample stems from a study of blood T cell repertoires in COVID-19. Whole-study context: The study drew acute and convalescent COVID-19 samples from the United States, Italy and Spain. Sample material is recorded as cDNA or gDNA derived from T cells, B-cell-depleted T cells, or PBMCs.

Germline CDR1 reads SGDLS; CDR2 reads YYNGEE. The germline V and J ends were trimmed by 4 bases and 4 bases, with 20 bases remaining between them. CDR3 length equals 16 residues. Original data processing: Amplification of reference gene primers was used by the study to estimate nucleated cell counts. Libraries were prepared by immunoSEQ multiplex PCR; TCRdb keeps only in-frame clonotypes and omits some of them. V and J calls plus clone size are reproduced from that table; the DNA served to infer D and trimming. Seen here are 100,000 to 150,000 clones, roughly 90% observed once, and the top ten hold less than 20%.

The chain recombines TRBV9 with TRBJ2-5; perhaps TRBD1 as D (6 bases). The specimen sequenced was peripheral blood. The sequence was obtained from a man between 50 and 59 years old with active or convalescent COVID-19. This CDR3 is CASSTHDRPHGETQYF. The CDR3 DNA follows: TGTGCCAGCAGCACCCACGACAGGCCCCATGGAGAGACCCAGTACTTC.